Reported below is one TCR beta chain. The CDR3 covers 16 residues. Patients from Seattle were sampled longitudinally, starting during active infection. Methods used by the authors: Amplification of reference gene primers was used by the study to estimate nucleated cell counts. Generated by immunoSEQ multiplex PCR, the TCRdb table keeps only in-frame clones and is missing some. The DNA was the basis for D and trimming; V, J and clone size are from that table. The data show over 150,000 clones, 83% seen once. The data were obtained in a study of blood T cell repertoires in COVID-19. The wider study: Samples of COVID-19 (acute and convalescent) were obtained from the United States, Italy and Spain. T cells, B-cell-depleted T cells, or PBMCs supplied cDNA or gDNA.

This receptor was identified in a woman in her 70s with COVID-19, enrolled during active disease. This chain joins TRBV21-1 and TRBJ1-6; no DNA check was done on the table's D call, TRBD1. TRBV21-1 constitutes a pseudogene. The sample was peripheral blood. CDR3: CASSPRDREFNSPLHF. The DNA of the CDR3 is TGTGCCAGCAGCCCCCGTGACAGGGAATTTAATTCACCCCTCCACTTT.